The T cell receptor (beta chain) under discussion was sequenced for a study of T cells in Graves' hyperthyroidism and ophthalmopathy (dated by TCRdb to between 2018 and 2021). As for the study more broadly: Peripheral blood samples were taken at initial diagnosis, before any treatment was given. An independent validation cohort of around 19 hyperthyroidism patients and 17 patients who later progressed to ophthalmopathy tested prospective prediction of ophthalmopathy. In roughly six Graves' hyperthyroidism patients, the study also compared T-cell repertoires from thyroid tissue with T-cell repertoires from blood. After sampling, hyperthyroidism patients received methimazole starting at 30 mg daily, and ophthalmopathy patients received high-dose intravenous methylprednisolone. TCR Vbeta CDR3 sequencing of 120 to 150 peripheral blood samples (over 40 ophthalmopathy, 70 to 85 hyperthyroidism and some 17 progressor patients) is reported in the paper. For training and testing, the 100 or so patients in the discovery cohort were randomly divided in a 7:3 ratio. A discovery cohort of fewer than 110 patients, roughly 45 with Graves' ophthalmopathy and 57 with stable Graves' hyperthyroidism, was used to find distinguishing TCR V-J signatures.

Stable Graves' hyperthyroidism was defined as the absence of progression to ophthalmopathy over 18 months of follow-up. Hyperthyroidism patients were newly diagnosed, with disease duration under 2 months, and aged 18 to 65 years. Patients with uncontrolled infections, other autoimmune diseases, pregnancy or lactation were excluded. Diagnoses relied on clinical symptoms, serum thyroxine and TRAb, thyroid ultrasound and orbital computed tomography. PBMCs were isolated from 8 to 10 ml of fresh peripheral blood by Ficoll-Paque density gradient centrifugation. Trizol reagent was used to extract total RNA, and RNA quality was then checked on an Agilent 2100 Bioanalyzer. Amplification of TCR beta CDR3 regions was carried out from RNA transcripts. The first round of RT-PCR for the TCR CDR3 was performed with the HTBI primer set and the Qiagen OneStep RT-PCR kit. Libraries were constructed in a second round of multiplex PCR, after which size selection and purification were performed. The libraries were sequenced on an Illumina HiSeq2000 using paired-end 100 bp reads. In the authors' own workflow: SOAPnuke was used to process the raw data, with reads discarded if the reads contained adapters or uncalled bases, had a mean Phred below 15, or lacked an exact constant-primer or identifier match. COPE v1.2.5 was used to merge the high-quality paired reads, and each unique nucleotide sequence was defined as a clonotype. MiTCR v1.1 was used to align the clonotypes against IMGT TRBV, TRBD and TRBJ reference segments. The analysis included only V-J combinations with a frequency above 0.0001, which together covered around 99% of the repertoires. The TCS score was defined as the ratio of F50 (clonal expansion) to E x V (chaos), calculated using BLOSUM62-based TCRdist between CDR3 peptides within each V-J. Welch's t-statistics and random forest reduced several hundred V-J features to 13, which were used in a naive Bayes classifier (R e1071). TCRdb's own reprocessing of the public reads used fastp at Q25 and MiXCR and kept productive beta chains. Each entry merges the rows of one CDR3 protein and shows their most common DNA and genes. V and J calls and clone size were set by TCRdb, not the authors. The sample records 470,000 or so distinct CDR3 sequences, less than 25% of which are singletons. The top ten clones comprise around a quarter of the sample.

This clonotype has only one observation. No cognate antigen has been identified for it. Base qualities are not recorded, but no much larger clone differs from it by a single base. Weak support is all one read offers. The CDR3 holds 15 amino acids from the cysteine to the phenylalanine. The only DNA kept is the CDR3, 45 bases in frame from the first base. CDR1 SGHVS and CDR2 FQNEAQ are derived from the germline V gene. The V and J ends are trimmed by 7 bases and 4 bases, leaving 19 bases between them. Findings and caveats that apply to the study as a whole: Ophthalmopathy was separated from stable hyperthyroidism by a 13 V-J signature model, with 87.88% sensitivity and 81% to 83% specificity obtained in cross-validation and 80%/75% obtained in testing. In validation, the model predicted progression to ophthalmopathy with approximately 71% sensitivity and about 73% specificity, a median of 6.5 months before onset. Most expanded thyroid clonotypes (frequency above 0.001) were also found in blood, which suggests that blood repertoires may mirror thyroid immune responses. Sample size was not statistically predetermined, and investigators were not blinded to group allocation.

The chain is made from TRBV7-8 and TRBJ1-2; the D gene identity is not certain. The specimen was blood. The sequence came from a man younger than 35 with Graves' hyperthyroidism. The CDR3 protein sequence reads: CASTLAETGSYGYTF. The DNA reads TGTGCCAGCACCCTAGCGGAAACGGGATCCTATGGCTACACCTTC.